The present T cell receptor beta chain was sequenced within a study of technical replicates of blood from four donors. The CDR3 has 14 amino acids. The germline gives CDR1 LNHNV, CDR2 YYDKDF (reference sequence). V was shortened by 1 base and J by 7 bases, with 14 bases between the two germline ends. The method was immunoSEQ multiplex PCR; TCRdb's version includes in-frame clones alone and lacks a portion of them. The profile shows under 95,000 clones, about 90% of them singletons. Sequenced sample: T cells isolated from PBMCs. The sequence came from a human donor in good health. The V call is TRBV15, the J call TRBJ2-7, with D possibly TRBD1 on 6 matching bases. The CDR3 reads CATSRASGVGEQYF. CDR3 DNA: TGTGCCACCAGCAGAGCTTCAGGGGTCGGAGAGCAGTACTTC.